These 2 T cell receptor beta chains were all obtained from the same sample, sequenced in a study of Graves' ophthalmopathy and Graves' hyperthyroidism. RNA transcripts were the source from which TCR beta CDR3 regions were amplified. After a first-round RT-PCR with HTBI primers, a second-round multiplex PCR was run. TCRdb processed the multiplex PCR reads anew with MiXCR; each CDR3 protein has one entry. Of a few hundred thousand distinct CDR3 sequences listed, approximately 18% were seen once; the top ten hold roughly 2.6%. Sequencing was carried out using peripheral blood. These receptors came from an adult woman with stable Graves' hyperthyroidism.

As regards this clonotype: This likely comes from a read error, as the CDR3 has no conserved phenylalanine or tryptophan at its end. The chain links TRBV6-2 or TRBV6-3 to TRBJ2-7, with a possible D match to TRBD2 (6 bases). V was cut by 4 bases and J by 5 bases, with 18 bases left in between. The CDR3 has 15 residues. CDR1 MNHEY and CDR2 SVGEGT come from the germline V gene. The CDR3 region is CASSLSRLGEDEQYH. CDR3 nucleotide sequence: TGTGCCAGCAGTTTGTCCCGGCTGGGGGAGGACGAGCAGTACCAC.

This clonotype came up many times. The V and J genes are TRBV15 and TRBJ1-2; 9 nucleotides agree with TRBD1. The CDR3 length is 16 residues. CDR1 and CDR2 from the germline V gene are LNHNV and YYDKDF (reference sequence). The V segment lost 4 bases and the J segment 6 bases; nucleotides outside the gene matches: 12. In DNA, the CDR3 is TGTGCCACCAGCACCTCCCGCACAGGGGGCGCGGATGGCTACACCTTC. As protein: CATSTSRTGGADGYTF.